This TCR beta chain emerged from a study of cytomegalovirus exposure and HLA in healthy donors. Overall study findings and caveats: Later on, an analysis showed TCR association rates differing by HLA locus, with DRB1 the most and HLA-C the fewest. In an earlier analysis, about 87% or about 30%: the productive usage of most TCR beta V segments. According to a later analysis, most TCR beta chains associated with CMV appeared HLA-restricted.

Germline V gene sequence: CDR1 SEHNR, CDR2 FQNEAQ (reference sequence). Trimming at V came to 4 bases and at J to 2 bases, leaving 6 bases not matched to a gene. This CDR3 has 16 amino acids. PCR employed 60 Vbeta and 13 Jbeta primers. Sequencing used immunoSEQ multiplex PCR; TCRdb keeps in-frame clones, though not all of them. The data hold around 140,000 clones, with around three quarters observed a single time. A remark on this clone: Its cognate antigen is unknown.

The V gene is TRBV7-9, the J gene TRBJ2-3, with TRBD2 identical over 10 bases. This sequence originates from a male donor in good health and CMV-seropositive. Sequencing used PBMCs. DNA for the CDR3: TGTGCCAGCAGCTCCCTAGCGGGAGACCCCACAGATACGCAGTATTTT. It is translated as CASSSLAGDPTDTQYF.